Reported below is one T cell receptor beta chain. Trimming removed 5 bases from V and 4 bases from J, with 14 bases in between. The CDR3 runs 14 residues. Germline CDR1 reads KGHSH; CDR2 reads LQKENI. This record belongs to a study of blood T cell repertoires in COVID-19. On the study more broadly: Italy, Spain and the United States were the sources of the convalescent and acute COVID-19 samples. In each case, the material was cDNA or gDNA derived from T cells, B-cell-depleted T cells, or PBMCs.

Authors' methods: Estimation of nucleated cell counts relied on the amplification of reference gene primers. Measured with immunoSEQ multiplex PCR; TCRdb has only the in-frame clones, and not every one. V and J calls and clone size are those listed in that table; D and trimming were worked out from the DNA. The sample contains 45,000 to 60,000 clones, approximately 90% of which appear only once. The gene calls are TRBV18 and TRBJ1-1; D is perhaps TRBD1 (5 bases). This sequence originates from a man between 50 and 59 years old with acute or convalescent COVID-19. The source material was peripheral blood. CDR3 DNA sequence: TGTGCCAGCTCAGAGGACAATACGGCCACTGAAGCTTTCTTT. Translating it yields CASSEDNTATEAFF.